This T cell receptor (beta chain) was retrieved from a study of patients and donors after allogeneic stem cell transplantation. The V end was cut by 0 bases, the J end by 0 bases, with 8 bases between. The CDR3 is 14 residues long. Germline V gene lookup returns CDR1 GTSNPN and CDR2 SVGIG (reference sequence). TCRdb itself ran the RT-PCR reads through MiXCR, one entry per CDR3 protein. The top ten clones hold 27% of a sample with 110,000 or so distinct CDR3 sequences, about a third of them seen once. The J gene is TRBJ1-1, the V gene TRBV30; D is ambiguous. This TCR came from a human donor who was either an allogeneic HSCT recipient or a stem cell or donor lymphocyte infusion donor (not recorded which). It is not recorded whose cells these are; they may come from a transplant donor. The sample was blood, either unsorted or a sorted T cell fraction (not recorded which). In nucleotides, the CDR3 is TGTGCCTGGAGTGTTCTCGAGCTGAACACTGAAGCTTTCTTT. It specifies CAWSVLELNTEAFF.